This T cell receptor beta chain was retrieved from a study of blood T cells in healthy people across ages. V lost 4 bases to trimming and J lost 2 bases, with 9 bases between them. CDR3 length equals 13 residues. Germline values: CDR1 ENHRY, CDR2 SYGVKD. This clonotype appeared a few times. Primers used in a second PCR of about 6 to 11 cycles were a sample-barcoded 5' primer and a J-beta primer mix. TCRdb fed the 5' RACE reads into MiXCR, producing one record per CDR3 protein. The sample comprises around 780,000 distinct CDR3 sequences, roughly 25% of which are singletons, and approximately 2.9% rests with the top ten. These same data were also listed under a study on T cells of mothers and their children.

The chain is built from TRBV10-3 and TRBJ2-7; D unresolved. The TCR comes from a boy between 10 and 17 years old in good health. Material for sequencing was blood. The CDR3 reads CAISGTETYEQYF. The CDR3 DNA reads as TGTGCCATCAGTGGCACGGAAACCTACGAGCAGTACTTC.